What follows are 29 T cell receptor beta chains derived from one specimen sequenced in a study of cytomegalovirus exposure and HLA in healthy donors (dated by TCRdb to about 2017). Libraries were prepared through the immunoSEQ multiplex PCR assay. TCRdb's version of the immuneACCESS table is confined to in-frame rearrangements and falls short of the full clone set. An unresolved V gene accounts for under half of the shortfall where checked; the remainder is of unknown origin. This sample has 50,000 to 65,000 clones in its table, and approximately 95% of those were observed once. The ten top clones hold less than 1.5% of the sample. Sequencing used PBMCs. Receptors were obtained from a young woman in good health and CMV-seronegative.

Here the CDR3 DNA reads TGTGCCAGCACCAGCACAGGGCTGGGTGAAAAACTGTTTTTT. Its protein product is CASTSTGLGEKLFF. The rearrangement joins TRBV25-1 to TRBJ1-4, with D perhaps TRBD1 (6 bases). V was trimmed by 7 bases and J by 7 bases, leaving 16 bases between them. The CDR3 loop spans 14 amino acids. CDR1 and CDR2 (germline): MGHDK, SYGVNS.

The chain recombines TRBV9 with TRBJ2-5, with 7 bases identical to TRBD1. Trimming took 0 bases from V and 4 from J; bases not matched to a gene: 3. This CDR3 region has 14 residues. The germline gives CDR1 SGDLS, CDR2 YYNGEE. The CDR3 loop is CASSVGTGRETQYF. The CDR3 nucleotides are TGTGCCAGCAGCGTAGGGACAGGAAGAGAGACCCAGTACTTC.

The chain joins TRBV7-2 to TRBJ1-4; D is uncertain. CDR1 is SGHTA, CDR2 FQGNSA, per germline. V was shortened by 4 bases and J by 4 bases, with 13 bases between the two germline ends. This CDR3 region has 15 residues. The CDR3 bases are TGTGCCAGCAGCTCCGTTAGGAGTGGTAATGAAAAACTGTTTTTT. This sequence encodes CASSSVRSGNEKLFF.

The chain has TRBV7-9 and TRBJ1-1; 9 nucleotides line up with TRBD1. Germline V lookup: CDR1 SEHNR, CDR2 FQNEAQ (reference sequence). Unmatched junction bases numbered 9, after V lost 6 bases and J lost 1 base. The CDR3 covers 16 residues. The CDR3 bases are TGTGCCAGCAGTCCAACGCACAGGGGGCGGAACACTGAAGCTTTCTTT. It is translated as CASSPTHRGRNTEAFF.

The chain joins TRBV7-2 to TRBJ2-5; 9 positions match TRBD2. The J segment lost 3 bases and the V segment lost 5 bases, leaving 4 bases of the junction unmatched. The germline CDR1 and CDR2 sequences are SGHTA and FQGNSA. CDR3 size: 14 residues. CDR3 DNA: TGTGCCAGCAGCGCAAGACTAGCGGAAGAGACCCAGTACTTC. Translated: CASSARLAEETQYF. Full variable domain (remainder filled in from reference TRBV7-2 and TRBJ2-5): GAGVSQSPSNKVTEKGKDVELRCDPISGHTALYWYRQSLGQGLEFLIYFQGNSAPDKSGLPSDRFSAERTGGSVSTLTIQRTQQEDSAVYLCASSARLAEETQYFGPGTRLLVL.

This chain joins TRBV28 and TRBJ1-4; 9 nucleotides align to TRBD1. Germline assignment: CDR1 MDHEN and CDR2 SYDVKM. The V segment lost 1 base and the J segment 8 bases; nucleotides outside the gene matches: 8. The CDR3 has 16 amino acids. As DNA, the CDR3 is TGTGCCAGCAGTTTATCCGAGGGGACAGGGAGGGAAAAACTGTTTTTT. Translated: CASSLSEGTGREKLFF.

The rearrangement links TRBV18 to TRBJ2-1; D is unclear. From germline, CDR1 is KGHSH and CDR2 LQKENI. V lost 3 bases and J lost 9, with 6 bases in between. The CDR3 consists of 11 residues. CDR3 amino acids: CASSPRSEQFF. The CDR3 bases are TGTGCCAGCTCACCTCGGAGTGAGCAGTTCTTC.

V is TRBV18 and J is TRBJ2-6; D call uncertain. The CDR3 runs 15 residues. CDR1 is KGHSH, CDR2 LQKENI, per germline. The germline V and J ends were trimmed by 3 bases and 2 bases, with 8 bases remaining between them. CDR3 nucleotides: TGTGCCAGCTCACCCTTCTCGGCTGGGGCCAACGTCCTGACTTTC. It translates to CASSPFSAGANVLTF.

The rearrangement joins TRBV28 to TRBJ2-1, with unresolved D. This CDR3 comprises 15 residues. Trimming removed 3 bases at V and 15 bases at J, with 24 bases between. Per germline, CDR1 MDHEN and CDR2 SYDVKM. CDR3: CASSLVAGFSPRGFF. CDR3 coding DNA: TGTGCCAGCAGTTTGGTCGCCGGGTTTAGCCCGAGAGGGTTCTTC.

V is TRBV7-9 and J is TRBJ2-7; no definite D call. V shed 5 bases and J shed 6 bases, with 17 bases lying between them. There are 14 residues in the CDR3. The V gene's germline CDR1 is SEHNR and CDR2 FQNEAQ (reference sequence). This CDR3 is CASSPPPHPGEQYF. As DNA, the CDR3 is TGTGCCAGCAGCCCCCCTCCCCACCCGGGCGAGCAGTACTTC. Full variable domain (rest looked up from reference TRBV7-9 and TRBJ2-7): DTGVSQNPRHKITKRGQNVTFRCDPISEHNRLYWYRQTLGQGPEFLTYFQNEAQLEKSRLLSDRFSAERPKGSFSTLEIQRTEQGDSAMYLCASSPPPHPGEQYFGPGTRLTVT.

The chain carries TRBV6-1 and TRBJ2-2; 8 bases map to TRBD1. This CDR3 has 13 amino acids. Trimming took 8 bases from V and 1 from J; bases not matched to a gene: 0. Germline-derived CDR1 and CDR2 are MNHNS and SASEGT. CDR3 nucleotides: TGTGCCAGCGACAGGGGGAACACCGGGGAGCTGTTTTTT. This codes for CASDRGNTGELFF.

This clone was observed a single time. The rearrangement joins TRBV2 to TRBJ2-1; D possibly corresponds to TRBD2 (6 bases). V lost 7 bases, J lost 2 bases, and 18 bases lay in between. In germline, CDR1 is SNHLY, CDR2 FYNNEI. This CDR3 has 16 residues. CDR3 sequence reads: CASTEQASAPYNEQFF. CDR3 DNA sequence: TGTGCCAGCACCGAGCAGGCTAGCGCTCCCTACAATGAGCAGTTCTTC.

The CDR3 DNA reads as TGTGCCAGCAGTGAACCCATGTTAGGGACAGGGCTATACGAGCAGTACTTC. Protein: CASSEPMLGTGLYEQYF. The J gene is TRBJ2-7, the V gene TRBV6-1; 9 bases are a match to TRBD1. Germline V gene sequence: CDR1 MNHNS, CDR2 SASEGT. V was pared by 2 bases and J by 4 bases, with 12 bases of the junction left unmatched. The CDR3 length is 17 residues.

The V gene is TRBV19, the J gene TRBJ2-1, with D perhaps matching TRBD2 (5 bases). Trimming left V 6 bases short and J 7 bases short, with 10 bases between. Germline CDR1 is LNHDA and CDR2 is SQIVND (reference sequence). The length of the CDR3 is 12 residues. CDR3 loop: CASRSLGNEQFF. For the CDR3, the DNA is TGTGCCAGTAGGTCACTAGGGAATGAGCAGTTCTTC.

This clone occurred once. V usage is TRBV27 and J usage is TRBJ2-7, with 7 bases fitting TRBD2. The CDR3 spans 15 residues. With 0 bases clipped from V and 10 bases from J, the junction kept 12 bases outside the gene matches. The germline V gene encodes CDR1 MNHEY and CDR2 SMNVEV (reference sequence). The CDR3 sequence is CASSLSWSASGPQYF. The CDR3, as DNA: TGTGCCAGCAGTTTATCATGGTCGGCTAGCGGACCCCAGTACTTC.

The chain links TRBV11-1 to TRBJ2-1; 15 bases agree with TRBD2. The CDR3 runs to 18 residues. The trim removed 5 bases at V and 6 bases at J, leaving 11 bases unmatched. Germline V gene sequence: CDR1 SGHAT, CDR2 FQDESV (reference sequence). This chain's CDR3 is CASSPRTSGRASRNEQFF. CDR3 nucleotide sequence: TGTGCCAGCAGCCCAAGGACTAGCGGGAGGGCCTCCCGCAATGAGCAGTTCTTC.

The V call is TRBV4-3, the J call TRBJ1-1; TRBD1 matches at 8 bases. The CDR3 has 15 residues. Per germline, CDR1 LGHNA and CDR2 YSLEER. V lost 0 bases and J lost 4; bases outside the gene matches: 4. CDR3 sequence reads: CASSQDGQGSTEAFF. Here the CDR3 DNA reads TGCGCCAGCAGCCAAGATGGACAGGGTAGCACTGAAGCTTTCTTT.

For the CDR3, the DNA is TGCGCCAGCAGCTTGGTTGGCTCCCCAGGGACCCAGTACTTC. Protein product: CASSLVGSPGTQYF. V usage is TRBV5-1 and J usage is TRBJ2-5; D not certain. Germline V lookup: CDR1 SGHRS, CDR2 YFSETQ. The CDR3 is 14 amino acids. V was trimmed by 0 bases and J by 7 bases, leaving 13 bases between them.

The chain links TRBV6-1 to TRBJ2-7, with D possibly TRBD2 on 6 matching bases. Trimming left V 1 base short and J 3 bases short, with 19 bases between. This CDR3 is built from 17 residues. Germline CDR1 is MNHNS and CDR2 is SASEGT. The CDR3 is CASSEVRGYALGYEQYF. The DNA of the CDR3 is TGTGCCAGCAGTGAAGTCCGGGGGTACGCCTTAGGCTACGAGCAGTACTTC.

The gene calls are TRBV9 and TRBJ2-5; a possible D gene is TRBD1 (5 bases). V was trimmed by 4 bases and J by 1 base, leaving 14 bases between them. CDR1 and CDR2 (germline): SGDLS, YYNGEE. CDR3 length: 15 amino acids. CDR3 coding DNA: TGTGCCAGCAGCCGGAACAGTGGGGCCCAAGAGACCCAGTACTTC. Translating gives CASSRNSGAQETQYF.

The chain combines TRBV5-4 with TRBJ2-7, with 10 positions matching TRBD1. The CDR3 length is 15 residues. V trimming: 4 bases; J trimming: 0 bases; junction bases outside the gene matches: 4. Germline assignment: CDR1 SGHNT and CDR2 YYREEE (reference sequence). The CDR3 DNA is TGTGCCAGCAGCCCCGGACAGGGGGTCTCCTACGAGCAGTACTTC. Its protein product is CASSPGQGVSYEQYF.

In nucleotides, the CDR3 is TGTGCCAGCAGCCCGCAGGGAACCTACGAGCAGTACTTC. Its translation: CASSPQGTYEQYF. The rearrangement joins TRBV7-9 to TRBJ2-7, with D tentatively TRBD1 (5 bases). The germline V gene has CDR1 SEHNR and CDR2 FQNEAQ (reference sequence). Trimming left V 5 bases short and J 2 bases short, with 10 bases between. CDR3 length: 13 amino acids. Full variable domain (remainder filled in from reference TRBV7-9 and TRBJ2-7): DTGVSQNPRHKITKRGQNVTFRCDPISEHNRLYWYRQTLGQGPEFLTYFQNEAQLEKSRLLSDRFSAERPKGSFSTLEIQRTEQGDSAMYLCASSPQGTYEQYFGPGTRLTVT.

The rearrangement links TRBV7-3 to TRBJ2-1, with D unclear. Trimming removed 2 bases at V and 5 bases at J, with 7 bases between. This CDR3 spans 13 amino acids. Germline V gene lookup returns CDR1 SGHTA and CDR2 FQGTGA. This CDR3 reads CASSLVPDNEQFF. CDR3 nucleotide sequence: TGTGCCAGCAGCTTAGTGCCAGACAATGAGCAGTTCTTC.

The gene calls are TRBV2 and TRBJ2-7; 14 bases align to TRBD2. The V segment lost 6 bases and the J segment 4 bases; nucleotides outside the gene matches: 5. Germline CDR1 and CDR2: SNHLY and FYNNEI. The CDR3 length is 15 residues. As DNA, the CDR3 is TGTGCCAGCAGCGGGACTAGCGGGAGTATGTACGAGCAGTACTTC. Translated, it gives CASSGTSGSMYEQYF.

The chain joins TRBV28 to TRBJ2-5, with 9 bases that match TRBD2. V shed 5 bases and J 1 base; nucleotides not matched to a gene: 8. This CDR3 is 16 amino acids long. Per germline, CDR1 MDHEN and CDR2 SYDVKM. The CDR3 coding sequence is TGTGCCAGCAGTAGTTGGCGGGAGGGCCGCCAAGAGACCCAGTACTTC. It yields the protein CASSSWREGRQETQYF.

The J gene is TRBJ1-1, the V gene TRBV11-2; D possibly corresponds to TRBD1 (5 bases). Per germline, CDR1 SGHAT and CDR2 FQNNGV. The CDR3 loop spans 12 amino acids. V lost 1 base and J 8 bases, leaving 8 bases between the germline ends. The CDR3 is CASSLGGGEAFF. CDR3 DNA sequence: TGTGCCAGCAGCTTAGGGGGGGGAGAAGCTTTCTTT.

On this clone: The identical CDR3 is also encoded by other nucleotide sequences in the sample. The J gene is TRBJ2-1, the V gene TRBV12-2; TRBD2 was called by the table and not checked on the DNA. TRBV12-2 has pseudogene status. This CDR3 is 19 amino acids long. The CDR3 nucleotides read TGTGCAAGTCGCCCCAGCGGGGGTAAAGGCGGGGGGTCACACAATGAGCAGTTCTTC. This gives the protein CASRPSGGKGGGSHNEQFF.

The genes are TRBV10-2 and TRBJ1-5, with D maybe TRBD1 (5 bases). The V end was cut by 11 bases, the J end by 1 base, with 9 bases between. The V gene's germline CDR1 is WSHSY and CDR2 SAAADI. The CDR3 spans 12 residues. The CDR3 spells CAGGGSNQPQHF. CDR3 nucleotide sequence: TGCGCCGGGGGGGGGAGCAATCAGCCCCAGCATTTT.

V and J are TRBV2 and TRBJ2-2, with D tentatively TRBD1 (5 bases). The germline V and J ends were trimmed by 7 bases and 6 bases, with 18 bases remaining between them. CDR1 is SNHLY, CDR2 FYNNEI, per germline. The CDR3 contains 15 residues. The CDR3, as DNA: TGTGCCAGCACGGTGCGGCAGGGTGGCGCCGGGGAGCTGTTTTTT. The encoded protein is CASTVRQGGAGELFF.